This T cell receptor (beta chain) was sequenced in a study of monozygotic twins with inflammatory bowel disease. For this clonotype: The antigen is undetermined.

Study-level points and caveats: IBD patients had lower TCRbeta diversity (inverse Simpson) than healthy co-twins.

There were roughly 3,200 ng of total RNA used for each TCR library. Template switching incorporated UMIs with a 6-nucleotide sample barcode. For both chains, the TCRalpha and TCRbeta cDNA went through two nested PCRs of about 17 and 10 cycles. TCRdb reanalyzed the 5' RACE reads and collapses them to one entry per CDR3 protein, without DNA. Here the sample table reports approximately 150,000 distinct CDR3 sequences. Germline V lookup: CDR1 LGHNA, CDR2 YSLEER. The CDR3 is 21 residues long. V usage is TRBV4-3 and J usage is TRBJ2-7; no DNA is available, so the TRBD1 call from TCRdb remains unchecked. Sequenced sample: blood. The sequence derives from a human donor with ulcerative colitis or Crohn's disease, or a healthy co-twin of an affected twin (not recorded which). CDR3 sequence reads: CASSQFAPFGRATRGAYEQYF.